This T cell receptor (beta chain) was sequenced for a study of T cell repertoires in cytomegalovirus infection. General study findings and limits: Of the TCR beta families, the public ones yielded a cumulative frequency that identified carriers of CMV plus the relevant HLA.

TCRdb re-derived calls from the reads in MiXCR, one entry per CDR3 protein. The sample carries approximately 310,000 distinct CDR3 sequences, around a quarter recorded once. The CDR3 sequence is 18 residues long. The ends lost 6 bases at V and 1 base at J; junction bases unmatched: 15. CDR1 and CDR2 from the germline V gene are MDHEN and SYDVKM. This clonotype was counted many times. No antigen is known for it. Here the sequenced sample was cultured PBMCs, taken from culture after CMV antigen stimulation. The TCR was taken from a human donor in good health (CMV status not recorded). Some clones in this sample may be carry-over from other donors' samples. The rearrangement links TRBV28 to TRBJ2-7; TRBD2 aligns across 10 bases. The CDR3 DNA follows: TGTGCCAGCAGCCTAGGGGGGGCTAGCGGGAGACAATCCTACGAGCAGTACTTC. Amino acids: CASSLGGASGRQSYEQYF.